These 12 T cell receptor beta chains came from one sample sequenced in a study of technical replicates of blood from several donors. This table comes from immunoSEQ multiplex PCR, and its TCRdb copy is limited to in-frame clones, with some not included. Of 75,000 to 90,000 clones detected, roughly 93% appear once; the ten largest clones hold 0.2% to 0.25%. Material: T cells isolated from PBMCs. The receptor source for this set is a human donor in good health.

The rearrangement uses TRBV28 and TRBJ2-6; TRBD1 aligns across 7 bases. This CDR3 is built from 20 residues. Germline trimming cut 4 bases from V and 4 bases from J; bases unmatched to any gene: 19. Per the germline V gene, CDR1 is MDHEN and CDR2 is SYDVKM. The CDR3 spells CASSSNDLTLTGDGANVLTF. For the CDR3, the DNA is TGTGCCAGCAGTTCAAATGATCTTACACTAACAGGGGACGGGGCCAACGTCCTGACTTTC.

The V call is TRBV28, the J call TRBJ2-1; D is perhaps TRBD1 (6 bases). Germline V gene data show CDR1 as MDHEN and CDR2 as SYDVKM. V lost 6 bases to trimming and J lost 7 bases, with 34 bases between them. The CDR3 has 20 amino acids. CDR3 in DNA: TGTGCCAGCAGGGAGAACAGGTTAGACCCATTTGGGGGCAAATGGAATGAGCAGTTCTTC. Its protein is CASRENRLDPFGGKWNEQFF. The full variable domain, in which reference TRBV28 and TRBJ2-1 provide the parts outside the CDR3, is DVKVTQSSRYLVKRTGEKVFLECVQDMDHENMFWYRQDPGLGLRLIYFSYDVKMKEKGDIPEGYSVSREKKERFSLILESASTNQTSMYLCASRENRLDPFGGKWNEQFFGPGTRLTVL.

The DNA of the CDR3 is TGTGCCAGCAGCCCCGATAGCAGCCAAGAGACCCAGTACTTC. Translated: CASSPDSSQETQYF. V gene TRBV7-9 combines with J gene TRBJ2-5; no clear D gene. The CDR3 runs to 14 residues. V gave up 5 bases and J gave up 1 base, with 11 bases separating them. Germline lookup yields CDR1 SEHNR and CDR2 FQNEAQ (reference sequence).

This chain's CDR3 is CASSPPRGPEQYF. The CDR3 bases are TGTGCCAGCAGCCCCCCCAGGGGCCCGGAGCAGTACTTC. The chain combines TRBV11-3 with TRBJ2-7; tentative D call: TRBD1 (6 bases). The CDR3 has 13 residues. Trimming stripped 5 bases from V and 7 bases from J, with 15 bases between. Per germline, CDR1 SGHNT and CDR2 YENEEA.

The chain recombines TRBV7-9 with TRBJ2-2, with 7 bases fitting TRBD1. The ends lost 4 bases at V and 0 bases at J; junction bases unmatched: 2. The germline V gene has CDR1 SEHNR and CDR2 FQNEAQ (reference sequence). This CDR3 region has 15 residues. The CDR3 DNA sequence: TGTGCCAGCAGCTCGGGACAGTCGAACACCGGGGAGCTGTTTTTT. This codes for CASSSGQSNTGELFF.

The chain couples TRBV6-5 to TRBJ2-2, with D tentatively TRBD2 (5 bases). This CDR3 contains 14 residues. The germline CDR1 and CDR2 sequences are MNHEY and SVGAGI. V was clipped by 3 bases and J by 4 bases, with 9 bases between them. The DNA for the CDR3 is TGTGCCAGCAGTTATGGACTCGGCACCGGGGAGCTGTTTTTT. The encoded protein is CASSYGLGTGELFF.

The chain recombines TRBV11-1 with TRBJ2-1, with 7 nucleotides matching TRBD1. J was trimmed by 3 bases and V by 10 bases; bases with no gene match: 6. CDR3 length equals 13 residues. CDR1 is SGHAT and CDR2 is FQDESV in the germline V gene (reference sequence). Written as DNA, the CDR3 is TGTGCCACCGGGACAGAAAACTACAATGAGCAGTTCTTC. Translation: CATGTENYNEQFF.

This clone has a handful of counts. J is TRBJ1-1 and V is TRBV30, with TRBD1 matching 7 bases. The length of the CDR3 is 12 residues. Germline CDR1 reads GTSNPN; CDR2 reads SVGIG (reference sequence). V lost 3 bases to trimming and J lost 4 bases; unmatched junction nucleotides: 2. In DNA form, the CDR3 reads TGTGCCTGGAGCCAGGGGGGCACTGAAGCTTTCTTT. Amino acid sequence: CAWSQGGTEAFF.

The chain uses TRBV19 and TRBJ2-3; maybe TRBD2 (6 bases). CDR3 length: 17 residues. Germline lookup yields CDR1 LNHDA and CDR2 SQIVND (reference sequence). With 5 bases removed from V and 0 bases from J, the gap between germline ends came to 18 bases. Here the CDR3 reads CASSEAGLISSTDTQYF. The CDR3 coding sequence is TGTGCCAGTAGTGAAGCGGGCCTCATTTCTAGCACAGATACGCAGTATTTT.

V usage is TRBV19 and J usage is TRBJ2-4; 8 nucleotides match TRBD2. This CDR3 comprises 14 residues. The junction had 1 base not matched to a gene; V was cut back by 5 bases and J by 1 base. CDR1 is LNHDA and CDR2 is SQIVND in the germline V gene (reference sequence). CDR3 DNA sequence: TGTGCCAGTAGTCGGGGGGGGGCCAAAAACATTCAGTACTTC. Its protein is CASSRGGAKNIQYF.

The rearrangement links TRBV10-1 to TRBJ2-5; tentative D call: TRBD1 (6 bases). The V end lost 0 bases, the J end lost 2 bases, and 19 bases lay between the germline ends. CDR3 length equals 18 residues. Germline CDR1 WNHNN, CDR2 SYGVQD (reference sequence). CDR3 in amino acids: CASSESTPVGASQETQYF. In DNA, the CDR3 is TGCGCCAGCAGTGAGTCAACCCCTGTGGGGGCGAGTCAAGAGACCCAGTACTTC.

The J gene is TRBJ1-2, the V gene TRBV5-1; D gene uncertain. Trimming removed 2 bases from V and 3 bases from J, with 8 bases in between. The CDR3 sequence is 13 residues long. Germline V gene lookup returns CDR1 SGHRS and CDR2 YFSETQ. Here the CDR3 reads CASSFLTDYGYTF. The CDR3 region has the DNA TGCGCCAGCAGCTTCCTCACGGACTATGGCTACACCTTC.